This T cell receptor (beta chain) was identified during a study of OX40 agonist ivuxolimab in advanced cancers. Background on the study: Dose-escalation patients were diagnosed with hepatocellular carcinoma, melanoma, renal cell cancer or head and neck cancer. Under the entry rules, prior anti-PD-1, anti-PD-L1 or anti-CTLA-4 therapy was allowed, and about 40% had some. Notes on the study in general: Still undetermined is the antigen specificity of the expanded peripheral T cells.

Per germline, CDR1 MGHDK and CDR2 SYGVNS. V dropped 2 bases and J dropped 6 bases, with 11 bases sitting between them. The CDR3 has 14 residues. Assay: immunoSEQ multiplex PCR; the TCRdb copy retains only in-frame clones and omits some. The sample includes under 65,000 clones, around nine tenths of them seen just once. Turning to this clone: Its antigen is as yet unknown.

The chain carries TRBV25-1 and TRBJ1-5; the D is unclear. This clonotype originated in an adult with an advanced solid tumor such as melanoma, head and neck, liver or kidney cancer. This specimen consisted of CD4+ or CD8+ T cells sorted from blood, obtained in a trial of the OX40 agonist ivuxolimab. This CDR3 reads CASSETRVTQPQHF. Here the CDR3 DNA reads TGTGCCAGCAGTGAAACCCGGGTTACTCAGCCCCAGCATTTT.